This entry lists 19 T cell receptor beta chains sequenced from one sample in a study of T-cell reconstitution after alpha-beta-depleted transplantation in children. Unique molecular identifiers were incorporated during preparation of the TCRbeta library. TCRdb re-analysed the PCR reads in MiXCR, keeping a single row per CDR3 protein. Of some 260,000 distinct CDR3 sequences in the sample, roughly a quarter were seen once. The starting material was PBMCs, mostly from graft donor cells, obtained 360 days after TCRalphabeta/CD19-depleted stem cell transplant. The receptors originated from a female patient younger than 10 who had a stem cell transplant for congenital amegakaryocytic thrombocytopenia, so the T cells may come from the graft donor.

This clonotype was seen at least ten times. The V call is TRBV5-1, the J call TRBJ2-5, with 8 bases that match TRBD1. CDR3 length equals 13 residues. V shed 4 bases and J 4 bases; nucleotides not matched to a gene: 3. Germline assignment: CDR1 SGHRS and CDR2 YFSETQ. DNA for the CDR3: TGCGCCAGCAGCCCTGGGACAGGAGAGACCCAGTACTTC. As protein: CASSPGTGETQYF.

This clonotype was counted between two and nine times. CDR3: CASSVVASGITSTDTQYF. The CDR3 DNA follows: TGTGCCAGCAGCGTAGTGGCTAGCGGGATAACTAGCACAGATACGCAGTATTTT. V is TRBV9 and J is TRBJ2-3; 9 nucleotides line up with TRBD2. V dropped 0 bases and J dropped 0; count of bases not matched to a gene: 8. The CDR3 totals 18 residues. Germline V gene sequence: CDR1 SGDLS, CDR2 YYNGEE. Full variable domain (missing parts from reference TRBV9 and TRBJ2-3): DSGVTQTPKHLITATGQRVTLRCSPRSGDLSVYWYQQSLDQGLQFLIQYYNGEERAKGNILERFSAQQFPDLHSELNLSSLELGDSALYFCASSVVASGITSTDTQYFGPGTRLTVL.

This clonotype has ten or more counts. An end of the junction does not agree with germline; a read error may underlie this. The chain recombines TRBV5-1 with TRBJ2-5; weak D call: TRBD2 (5 bases). Looked up from germline, CDR1 is SGHRS and CDR2 is YFSETQ. The CDR3 sequence is 12 residues long. The CDR3 here is CASSLAGETQYF. CDR3 nucleotides: TGTGCCAGCAGCCTAGCTGGAGAGACCCAGTACTTC.

This clonotype showed up many times. The V and J genes are TRBV7-7 and TRBJ2-2, with D uncertain. V shed 1 base and J shed 2 bases, with 5 bases lying between them. The CDR3 has 14 residues. Looked up from germline, CDR1 is SSHAT and CDR2 is FNYEAQ (reference sequence). The CDR3: CASSLGSNTGELFF. The CDR3 region has the DNA TGTGCCAGCAGCTTAGGAAGTAACACCGGGGAGCTGTTTTTT.

V gene TRBV20-1 combines with J gene TRBJ2-7; 9 bases line up with TRBD2. Germline values: CDR1 DFQATT, CDR2 SNEGSKA (reference sequence). The CDR3 consists of 13 residues. V lost 0 bases, J lost 11 bases, and 8 bases stayed unmatched. The CDR3 bases are TGCAGTGCTAGAGAGGATAGCGGGAGTCTCAAGTACTTC. Amino acids: CSAREDSGSLKYF.

This clonotype has only a few counts. The junction departs from the called germline gene at one end, perhaps through a read error. The V and J genes are TRBV28 and TRBJ1-4; 8 nucleotides match TRBD1. The germline V gene has CDR1 MDHEN and CDR2 SYDVKM. The CDR3 runs to 14 residues. The DNA for the CDR3 is TGTGCCAGCAGTCCAGGACAGGGCCGGAGCCCCACCGGTTTT. Amino acids: CASSPGQGRSPTGF.

The V gene is TRBV9, the J gene TRBJ2-7, with a possible D match to TRBD2 (6 bases). The germline CDR1 and CDR2 sequences are SGDLS and YYNGEE. V was cut by 3 bases and J by 0 bases, with 19 bases left in between. The CDR3 consists of 17 residues. CDR3 amino acids: CASSARRGREISYEQYF. As DNA, the CDR3 is TGTGCCAGCAGCGCAAGGAGGGGCAGGGAGATCTCCTACGAGCAGTACTTC.

This clonotype was detected only a few times. The chain uses TRBV28 and TRBJ2-7, with a weak D call TRBD2 (6 bases). Per the germline V gene, CDR1 is MDHEN and CDR2 is SYDVKM. V lost 3 bases and J 0 bases, leaving 9 bases between the germline ends. CDR3 length: 14 residues. CDR3 residues: CASSFIGSSYEQYF. The CDR3 DNA sequence: TGTGCCAGCAGTTTTATCGGGAGCTCCTACGAGCAGTACTTC.

This clonotype occurred many times. The V and J genes are TRBV5-1 and TRBJ1-2; D is ambiguous. The CDR3 length is 15 residues. Germline V lookup: CDR1 SGHRS, CDR2 YFSETQ. The V gene lost 4 bases and the J gene lost 5 bases, with 18 bases spanning the gap. The DNA for the CDR3 is TGCGCCAGCAGCCCAACAGAAGTGCGAACATATGGCTACACCTTC. Its protein product is CASSPTEVRTYGYTF.

As for this clonotype: This clone may be a read error of a much larger clone one base away. The V and J genes are TRBV12-3 or TRBV12-4 and TRBJ2-1; no definite D call. The CDR3 length is 13 residues. CDR3 nucleotides: TGTACCAGCAGTTCTGACATATACAATGAGCAGTTCTTC. Protein product: CTSSSDIYNEQFF.

This clonotype has just a few counts. The chain couples TRBV5-1 to TRBJ2-3; perhaps TRBD2 as D (6 bases). The V end was cut by 1 base, the J end by 3 bases, with 15 bases between. Per germline, CDR1 SGHRS and CDR2 YFSETQ. The CDR3 contains 16 residues. CDR3 protein: CASSLLEGSWTDTQYF. In nucleotides, the CDR3 is TGCGCCAGCAGCTTGTTGGAGGGCTCGTGGACAGATACGCAGTATTTT.

The genes are TRBV20-1 and TRBJ2-3; 9 bases align to TRBD2. Germline CDR1 is DFQATT and CDR2 is SNEGSKA (reference sequence). This CDR3 contains 16 residues. V was pared by 1 base and J by 1 base, with 6 bases of the junction left unmatched. CDR3 nucleotide sequence: TGCAGTGCTAGAGGCGGGAGGGCCTTGGGCACAGATACGCAGTATTTT. Protein sequence: CSARGGRALGTDTQYF.

This clonotype was seen ten or more times. The rearrangement joins TRBV4-3 to TRBJ2-5; a weak D match, TRBD1 (6 bases). Germline assignment: CDR1 LGHNA and CDR2 YSLEER. Trimming cost V 0 bases and J 7 bases, with 12 bases left between them. This CDR3 contains 14 residues. The CDR3 nucleotides read TGCGCCAGCAGCCAAGATCACAGGGCCAGGACCCAGTACTTC. Its protein product is CASSQDHRARTQYF.

This clonotype was seen only a few times. The chain uses TRBV25-1 and TRBJ1-4; 11 bases line up with TRBD1. After removal of 5 bases from V and 6 bases from J, the junction contained 11 bases not matched to a gene. CDR3 length equals 17 residues. CDR1 and CDR2 (germline): MGHDK, SYGVNS. The CDR3 DNA reads TGTGCCAGCAGTCCGGGACAGGGGGAACTAGAGGATGAAAAACTGTTTTTT. This sequence encodes CASSPGQGELEDEKLFF.

This clonotype was observed many times. V gene TRBV5-1 combines with J gene TRBJ2-3, with D hard to call. V was shortened by 1 base and J by 2 bases, with 8 bases between the two germline ends. The CDR3 is made up of 14 amino acids. Per germline, CDR1 SGHRS and CDR2 YFSETQ. The CDR3 sequence is CASSLRSPTDTQYF. As DNA, the CDR3 is TGCGCCAGCAGCTTGAGAAGTCCCACAGATACGCAGTATTTT.

This clonotype was observed at least ten times. This chain connects TRBV27 to TRBJ2-1; D ambiguous. This CDR3 is built from 13 residues. Germline CDR1 reads MNHEY; CDR2 reads SMNVEV (reference sequence). Trimming left V 3 bases short and J 6 bases short, with 9 bases between. CDR3 region: CASSLSGSNEQFF. The CDR3 DNA reads TGTGCCAGCAGTTTGAGTGGTAGCAATGAGCAGTTCTTC.

The V gene is TRBV3-1, the J gene TRBJ2-1, with 7 bases aligning to TRBD1. Germline CDR1 and CDR2: LGHDT and YNNKEL (reference sequence). The CDR3 runs 14 residues. After removal of 4 bases from V and 3 bases from J, the junction contained 3 bases not matched to a gene. CDR3 sequence: CASSRDSIYNEQFF. The DNA for the CDR3 is TGTGCCAGCAGCCGGGACAGTATCTACAATGAGCAGTTCTTC.

V gene TRBV12-3 or TRBV12-4 combines with J gene TRBJ2-5; possibly TRBD1 or TRBD2 for D (5 bases each). The CDR3 sequence is 17 residues long. The V gene lost 3 bases and the J gene lost 3 bases, with 20 bases spanning the gap. CDR3 loop: CASSFSVGLLAKETQYF. The CDR3 DNA follows: TGTGCCAGCAGTTTTTCGGTGGGGCTCCTAGCAAAAGAGACCCAGTACTTC.

J is TRBJ1-2 and V is TRBV4-3, with 7 bases matching TRBD1. Germline V gene lookup returns CDR1 LGHNA and CDR2 YSLEER. Trimming at V came to 0 bases and at J to 3 bases, leaving 13 bases not matched to a gene. This CDR3 has 18 residues. CDR3 sequence (DNA): TGCGCCAGCAGCCAAGATTGGCAGGGGGTGACCTGGGACTATGGCTACACCTTC. Amino acid sequence: CASSQDWQGVTWDYGYTF.